This record covers a single TCR beta chain. What it binds is unknown. Individuals who donated were healthy Caucasians from Russia aged 6 to 90. PBMCs numbering at least 6 million were isolated per sample. These data originate in a study of blood T cells in healthy people across ages. Study observations and caveats: TCR beta diversity correlated strongly with naive T cell percentage.

The authors ran a second PCR of 7 to 11 cycles using a sample-barcoded 5' primer and a J-beta primer mix. Tagging of each cDNA molecule was performed by a template-switch adaptor with 12 random nucleotides. A single record per CDR3 protein comes from TCRdb applying MiXCR to the 5' RACE reads. In the table there are about 670,000 distinct CDR3 sequences, 40% to 50% of which are singletons. This CDR3 is built from 15 residues. Germline V gene sequence: CDR1 GTSNPN, CDR2 SVGIG (reference sequence). The chain employs TRBV30 and TRBJ2-7; 9 nucleotides match TRBD1. The end of the DNA fits TRBJ2-5 better, so the J call may be wrong. Input material: blood. This TCR was recovered from a man aged 80 or over in good health. CDR3: CAWRWVGTGKKTQYF. The CDR3 DNA sequence: TGTGCCTGGAGATGGGTTGGGACAGGGAAAAAGACCCAGTACTTC.